A selection of T cell receptor beta chains follows, all from one sample in a study of cytomegalovirus exposure and HLA in healthy donors. Data came from immunoSEQ multiplex PCR; TCRdb stores just in-frame clones and leaves some out. The repertoire holds under 90,000 clones, with about four fifths as singletons. Sequenced sample: PBMCs. These receptors all stem from a man aged 35 to 55 in good health and CMV-seronegative. CDR3s include the opening cysteine and the closing phenylalanine or tryptophan. D genes are given only for firm matches. Some rows mark clone size as missing; the rest say once, few, many or name a class of expanded clone.

d_call,clone_size,v_call,j_call,cdr3_aa,cdr3_nt
.,.,TRBV7-3,TRBJ1-1,CASTPGGMNTEAFF,TGTGCCAGCACCCCGGGGGGAATGAACACTGAAGCTTTCTTT
.,.,TRBV18,TRBJ1-6,CASSPPAPGDSPLHF,TGTGCCAGCTCACCACCGGCCCCCGGGGATTCACCCCTCCACTTT
.,.,TRBV6-5,TRBJ1-1,CASSETTEAFF,TGTGCCAGCAGTGAAACAACTGAAGCTTTCTTT
.,few,TRBV5-1,TRBJ1-1,CASSLRSNTEAFF,TGCGCCAGCAGCTTGCGGTCGAACACTGAAGCTTTCTTT
.,.,TRBV7-2,TRBJ1-5,CASSFQARQPQHF,TGTGCCAGCAGCTTTCAGGCCCGACAGCCCCAGCATTTT
TRBD1,.,TRBV7-3,TRBJ2-2,CASSLARGRLAGELFF,TGTGCCAGCAGCTTAGCCAGGGGGCGCCTGGCCGGGGAGCTGTTTTTT
TRBD1,.,TRBV5-1,TRBJ1-3,CASSLGDRDHSGNTIYF,TGCGCCAGCAGCTTGGGGGACAGAGACCACTCTGGAAACACCATATATTTT
TRBD1,.,TRBV4-3,TRBJ1-5,CPSSQTRGGEQPQHF,TGCCCCAGCAGCCAGACCCGAGGGGGCGAACAGCCCCAGCATTTT
TRBD1,.,TRBV19,TRBJ2-5,CASSMAGGAFGSQETQYF,TGTGCCAGTAGTATGGCAGGGGGCGCGTTTGGGTCCCAAGAGACCCAGTACTTC
TRBD2,.,TRBV7-2,TRBJ2-1,CASSLRLGLAGAEQFF,TGTGCCAGCAGCTTAAGGTTGGGACTAGCGGGGGCCGAGCAGTTCTTC
.,few,TRBV7-9,TRBJ2-3,CASSSRRRGTDTQYF,TGTGCCAGCAGCTCTCGCCGTAGGGGGACAGATACGCAGTATTTT
.,.,TRBV5-1,TRBJ1-3,CASSLASTTGSGNTIYF,TGCGCCAGCAGCTTGGCTAGCACGACAGGCTCTGGAAACACCATATATTTT
TRBD2,.,TRBV4-2,TRBJ2-1,CASSQGATSGGDNEQFF,TGTGCCAGCAGCCAGGGGGCCACTAGCGGGGGGGACAATGAGCAGTTCTTC
TRBD1,.,TRBV7-3,TRBJ2-1,CASSFRTGGKMNEQFF,TGTGCCAGCAGCTTTCGGACAGGGGGAAAGATGAATGAGCAGTTCTTC
TRBD1,.,TRBV9,TRBJ1-2,CASSVASDRAFNYGYTF,TGTGCCAGCAGCGTAGCTTCGGACAGGGCGTTCAACTATGGCTACACCTTC
.,.,TRBV5-1,TRBJ1-4,CASSSGTYSTNEKLFF,TGCGCCAGCAGCTCCGGGACATATTCTACTAATGAAAAACTGTTTTTT
.,.,TRBV29-1,TRBJ1-5,CSVETDINQPQHF,TGCAGCGTAGAGACGGACATCAATCAGCCCCAGCATTTT
.,.,TRBV5-4,TRBJ2-1,CASSLKVTPGNEQFF,TGTGCCAGCAGCTTAAAGGTCACCCCGGGGAATGAGCAGTTCTTC
.,.,TRBV6-1,TRBJ1-1,CASTDRVNTEAFF,TGTGCCAGCACCGACAGAGTGAACACTGAAGCTTTCTTT
.,.,TRBV19,TRBJ1-4,CASGLAATNEKLFF,TGTGCCAGCGGTCTTGCCGCAACTAATGAAAAACTGTTTTTT
.,once,TRBV2,TRBJ2-7,CASRDDRYEQYF,TGTGCCAGCAGAGATGACAGATACGAGCAGTACTTC
.,.,TRBV6-4,TRBJ1-5,CATSKESNQPQHF,TGTGCCACCTCAAAGGAGAGCAATCAGCCCCAGCATTTT
.,.,TRBV9,TRBJ1-5,CASSEGDQPQHF,TGTGCCAGCAGCGAGGGAGATCAGCCCCAGCATTTT
.,.,TRBV7-9,TRBJ1-4,CSSSPDISNEKLFF,TGTTCCAGCAGCCCGGACATTTCTAATGAAAAACTGTTTTTT
TRBD1,.,TRBV2,TRBJ1-5,CASTPDRARGQPQHF,TGTGCCAGCACCCCGGACAGGGCGCGGGGTCAGCCCCAGCATTTT
.,.,TRBV5-1,TRBJ1-5,CASSFFRDTGQPQHF,TGCGCCAGCAGCTTCTTTAGGGACACGGGTCAGCCCCAGCATTTT
TRBD2,.,TRBV6-5,TRBJ2-3,CASSYREGRGDTQYF,TGTGCCAGCAGTTATAGGGAGGGAAGGGGAGATACGCAGTATTTT
TRBD1,.,TRBV6-1,TRBJ2-7,CASSEAWTGAYEQYF,TGTGCCAGCAGTGAAGCTTGGACAGGGGCTTACGAGCAGTACTTC
.,.,TRBV6-5,TRBJ1-3,CASSYNGGTIYF,TGTGCCAGCAGTTACAACGGAGGCACCATATATTTT
TRBD2,.,TRBV30,TRBJ2-1,CAWRAGTSGAIGVYNEQFF,TGTGCCTGGAGGGCCGGGACTAGCGGGGCCATAGGAGTTTACAATGAGCAGTTCTTC
.,few,TRBV7-9,TRBJ1-1,CSSSLVSTEAFF,TGTTCCAGCAGCTTAGTGTCTACGGAAGCTTTCTTT
TRBD1,.,TRBV5-1,TRBJ2-3,CASSLAAGGLDTQYF,TGCGCCAGCAGCTTGGCTGCAGGGGGCCTAGATACGCAGTATTTT
.,few,TRBV7-9,TRBJ2-3,CASSYWGGVTDTQYF,TGTGCCAGCAGCTATTGGGGCGGGGTCACAGATACGCAGTATTTT
.,.,TRBV27,TRBJ1-5,CASSFEYSNQPQHF,TGTGCCAGCAGTTTTGAGTATAGCAATCAGCCCCAGCATTTT
TRBD1,.,TRBV2,TRBJ1-2,CASSDLDRGGGYGYTF,TGTGCCAGCAGTGACCTCGACAGGGGCGGGGGCTATGGCTACACCTTC
TRBD2,.,TRBV15,TRBJ2-7,CATSRDVSGGGYEQYF,TGTGCCACCAGCAGAGATGTTTCGGGGGGAGGCTACGAGCAGTACTTC
.,few,TRBV7-9,TRBJ1-1,CAGTAVSEAFF,TGTGCCGGTACAGCGGTCAGTGAAGCTTTCTTT
TRBD1,few,TRBV29-1,TRBJ1-1,CSANPGQGKNTEAFF,TGCAGCGCAAACCCGGGACAGGGGAAGAACACTGAAGCTTTCTTT
TRBD2,.,TRBV5-4,TRBJ2-3,CASTRWLAGAGTDTQYF,TGTGCCAGCACACGGTGGCTAGCGGGGGCAGGCACAGATACGCAGTATTTT
TRBD1,.,TRBV6-5,TRBJ1-2,CASSYDRDRRGYTF,TGTGCCAGCAGTTACGACAGGGACCGTCGCGGCTACACCTTC
TRBD1,.,TRBV7-8,TRBJ1-2,CASSQSRTGVGYGYTF,TGTGCCAGCAGCCAGTCACGGACAGGGGTAGGCTATGGCTACACCTTC
TRBD2,.,TRBV4-3,TRBJ2-7,CASSRGSVSYEQYF,TGCGCCAGCAGCCGCGGGAGTGTATCCTACGAGCAGTACTTC
.,.,TRBV2,TRBJ2-7,CASSVQSGRYEQYF,TGTGCCAGCAGTGTTCAGTCAGGCCGGTACGAGCAGTACTTC
.,.,TRBV6-1,TRBJ1-2,CASGRGAGGYTF,TGTGCCAGCGGCCGGGGGGCTGGTGGCTACACCTTC